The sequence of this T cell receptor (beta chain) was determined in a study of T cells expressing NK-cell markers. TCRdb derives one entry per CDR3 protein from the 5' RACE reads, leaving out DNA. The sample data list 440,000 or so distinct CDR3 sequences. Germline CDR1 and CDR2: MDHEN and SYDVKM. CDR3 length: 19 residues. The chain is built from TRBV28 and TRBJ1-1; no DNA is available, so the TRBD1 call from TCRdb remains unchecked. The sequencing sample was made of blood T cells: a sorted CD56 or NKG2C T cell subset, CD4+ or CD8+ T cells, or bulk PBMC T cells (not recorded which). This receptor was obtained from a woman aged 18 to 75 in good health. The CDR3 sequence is CASSLFRVAGGQGRAEAFF.